This T cell receptor beta chain was sequenced in a study of shared clonotypes between healthy human individuals. Regarding the study as a whole: Several donors held approximately 4.6% of naive CD4 clonotypes in common. For sorted subsets, rarefaction showed incomplete sequencing despite large depth. Estimated richness values were generally larger in naive subsets than in memory subsets.

CDR1 and CDR2 (germline): SGDLS, YYNGEE. The CDR3 loop spans 11 amino acids. V dropped 4 bases and J dropped 7 bases, with 9 bases sitting between them. Positively selected for CCR7, the CD45RO-negative cells used as naive CD8 cells excluded terminally differentiated effector memory CD45RA+ cells. About this clone itself: The target antigen is unknown.

Sequenced by immunoSEQ multiplex PCR; TCRdb stores in-frame clones only, minus some. The table shows some 2,000,000 clones, with about 95% occurring only once. The sequencing input was naive CD8+ T cells sorted from blood. The chain employs TRBV9 and TRBJ2-7; perhaps TRBD2 as D (5 bases). The clonotype was recovered from a man between 18 and 29 years old in good health. The CDR3 region is CASSLGGEQYF. CDR3 in DNA: TGTGCCAGCAGCCTAGGCGGGGAGCAGTACTTC.